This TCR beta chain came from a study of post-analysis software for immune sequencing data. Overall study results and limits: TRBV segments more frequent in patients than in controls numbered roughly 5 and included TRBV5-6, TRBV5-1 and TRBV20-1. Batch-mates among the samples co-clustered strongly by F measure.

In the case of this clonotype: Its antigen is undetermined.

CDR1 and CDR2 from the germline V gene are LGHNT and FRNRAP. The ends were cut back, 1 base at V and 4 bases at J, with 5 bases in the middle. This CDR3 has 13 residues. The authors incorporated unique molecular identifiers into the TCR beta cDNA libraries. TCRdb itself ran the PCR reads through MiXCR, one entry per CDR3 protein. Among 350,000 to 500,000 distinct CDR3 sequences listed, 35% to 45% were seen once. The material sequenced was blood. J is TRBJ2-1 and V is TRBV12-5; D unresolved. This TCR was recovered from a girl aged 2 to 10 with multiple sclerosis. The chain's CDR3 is CASGLAGYNEQFF. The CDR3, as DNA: TGTGCTAGTGGTTTGGCCGGGTACAATGAGCAGTTCTTC. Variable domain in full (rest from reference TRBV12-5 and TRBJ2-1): DARVTQTPRHKVTEMGQEVTMRCQPILGHNTVFWYRQTMMQGLELLAYFRNRAPLDDSGMPKDRFSAEMPDATLATLKIQPSEPRDSAVYFCASGLAGYNEQFFGPGTRLTVL.